The sequence of this TCR beta chain was determined in a study of T cells in Graves' hyperthyroidism and ophthalmopathy. Study-level background: Peripheral blood was obtained at initial diagnosis, preceding any treatment.

The CDR3 runs 13 residues. From germline, CDR1 is SGHDT and CDR2 YYEEEE. V was shortened by 5 bases and J by 1 base, with 9 bases between the two germline ends. The CDR3 regions of TCR beta were amplified from RNA transcripts. RT-PCR in the first round (using the HTBI primer set) targeted the TCR CDR3. One entry per CDR3 protein, called by TCRdb with MiXCR from the multiplex PCR reads. The top ten clones hold roughly a tenth of a sample with under 800,000 distinct CDR3 sequences, around 15% of them seen once. Researchers defined stable Graves' hyperthyroidism as no ophthalmopathy progression within 18 months. With a duration under 2 months, the hyperthyroidism was newly diagnosed in patients aged 18 to 65. This clonotype came up a few times.

Source material: blood. The chain joins TRBV5-6 to TRBJ1-1; possible D gene TRBD1, 5 bases. This clonotype was sampled from a woman aged 18-29 years with Graves' hyperthyroidism. CDR3 bases: TGTGCCAGCAGGGAGGGGCAGAACACTGAAGCTTTCTTT. This encodes CASREGQNTEAFF.